Listed here are 19 T cell receptor beta chains from one sample, sequenced in a study of T-cell reconstitution after alpha-beta-depleted transplantation in children. Researchers prepared the TCRbeta library using unique molecular identifiers, the study reports. TCRdb re-called the PCR reads through MiXCR, storing one row per CDR3 protein. The table lists 670,000 or so distinct CDR3 sequences, under 15% of them singletons. The specimen comprised PBMCs, sampled before TCRalphabeta/CD19-depleted stem cell transplant. The receptor source for this set is a girl aged 2-10 years with congenital amegakaryocytic thrombocytopenia, due to receive a stem cell transplant.

As for this clonotype: Possible read error: a much larger clone is one base away. This chain joins TRBV12-3 or TRBV12-4 and TRBJ2-3; 7 bases line up with TRBD2. CDR3 size: 15 residues. V lost 4 bases to trimming and J lost 0 bases; unmatched junction nucleotides: 4. CDR3 region: CASSWISGSTDTQYF. Here the CDR3 DNA reads TGTGCCAGCAGTTGGATTAGCGGGAGCACAGATACGCAGTATTTT.

This clonotype was recorded only once. A much larger clone differs from this one at a single base, so this may be a read error. The V gene is TRBV7-6, the J gene TRBJ1-1, with no clear D. The V end lost 8 bases, the J end lost 1 base, and 14 bases lay between the germline ends. The CDR3 is 14 amino acids. Germline V gene sequence: CDR1 SGHVS, CDR2 FNYEAQ. The CDR3 is CASWKGSGNTEAFF. The CDR3 nucleotides are TGTGCCAGCTGGAAAGGGTCGGGGAACACTGAAGCTTTCTTT.

V usage is TRBV27 and J usage is TRBJ1-4; weak D call: TRBD1 (5 bases). The CDR3 totals 22 residues. The germline gives CDR1 MNHEY, CDR2 SMNVEV (reference sequence). Trimming took 4 bases from V and 8 from J, leaving 38 bases between them. The CDR3 DNA follows: TGTGCCAGCAGTTCTATCCCCCTCCGGACGAAATTCGGACAAGGCTGGGGAGAAAAACTGTTTTTT. Translated: CASSSIPLRTKFGQGWGEKLFF. The complete variable domain, with remaining parts taken from reference TRBV27 and TRBJ1-4, reads EAQVTQNPRYLITVTGKKLTVTCSQNMNHEYMSWYRQDPGLGLRQIYYSMNVEVTDKGDVPEGYKVSRKEKRNFPLILESPSPNQTSLYFCASSSIPLRTKFGQGWGEKLFFGSGTQLSVL.

The chain has TRBV12-3 or TRBV12-4 and TRBJ2-6; no clear D gene. V was pared by 3 bases and J by 0 bases, with 12 bases between. The CDR3 has 17 amino acids. In nucleotides, the CDR3 is TGTGCCAGCAGTTTCGGTTTCAGTCTCTCTGGGGCCAACGTCCTGACTTTC. Its translation is CASSFGFSLSGANVLTF.

This chain joins TRBV29-1 and TRBJ2-5, with TRBD1 identical over 8 bases. This CDR3 has 13 amino acids. Per the germline V gene, CDR1 is SQVTM and CDR2 is ANQGSEA. The V segment lost 2 bases and the J segment 5 bases; nucleotides outside the gene matches: 4. CDR3 in DNA: TGCAGCGTTGAACAGGGGGCCGTGGAGACCCAGTACTTC. Amino acid sequence: CSVEQGAVETQYF.

This clonotype was found a few times. V is TRBV28 and J is TRBJ1-6; 12 bases are shared with TRBD1. V shed 6 bases and J 12 bases; nucleotides not matched to a gene: 6. Germline CDR1 is MDHEN and CDR2 is SYDVKM. The CDR3 extends over 14 amino acids. CDR3 DNA: TGTGCCAGCAGCCCTTGGGACAGGGGGCTACCCCTCCACTTT. Its protein is CASSPWDRGLPLHF.

The sample holds many counts of this clonotype. The V call is TRBV27, the J call TRBJ2-7; D might be TRBD1 (6 bases). Germline CDR1 is MNHEY and CDR2 is SMNVEV (reference sequence). V was cut by 5 bases and J by 3 bases, with 14 bases left in between. This CDR3 comprises 14 residues. The CDR3 bases are TGTGCCAGCAGTCGCCCGGGACAACTCTACGAGCAGTACTTC. Residues: CASSRPGQLYEQYF.

This clonotype was recorded at least ten times. An end of the junction does not agree with germline; a read error may underlie this. V usage is TRBV11-1 and J usage is TRBJ2-1; D may be TRBD1 (6 bases). The CDR3 sequence is 13 residues long. Germline loops: CDR1 SGHAT, CDR2 FQDESV (reference sequence). The CDR3 region is CASSLLQRDKGIF. CDR3 sequence (DNA): TGTGCCAGCAGCTTACTGCAACGGGACAAAGGCATCTTC.

This clonotype was recorded a few times. V usage is TRBV5-1 and J usage is TRBJ2-5; TRBD2 might be the D (5 bases). This CDR3 has 13 residues. V was cut by 0 bases and J by 5 bases, with 8 bases left in between. Germline V CDR1 and CDR2: SGHRS, YFSETQ. The CDR3 region has the DNA TGCGCCAGCAGCTTGGCCTGGAGGGAGACCCAGTACTTC. It yields the protein CASSLAWRETQYF.

This clonotype was seen many times. The chain is built from TRBV20-1 and TRBJ2-1; D might be TRBD1 (5 bases). There are 14 residues in the CDR3. Deletions cut 5 bases from V and 1 base from J, with 12 bases between. The germline V gene has CDR1 DFQATT and CDR2 SNEGSKA (reference sequence). Written as DNA, the CDR3 is TGCAGTGCTGGCCTATCAGGGTCCTACAATGAGCAGTTCTTC. It specifies CSAGLSGSYNEQFF.

The chain employs TRBV7-9 and TRBJ2-7, with a weak D call TRBD2 (5 bases). Germline CDR1 is SEHNR and CDR2 is FQNEAQ (reference sequence). The ends were cut back, 4 bases at V and 4 bases at J, with 11 bases in the middle. This CDR3 has 13 amino acids. In DNA, the CDR3 is TGTGCCAGCAGCTGGGAGATGGGATACGAGCAGTACTTC. As protein: CASSWEMGYEQYF.

The V and J genes are TRBV6-1 and TRBJ2-1; D remains unclear. The germline V and J ends were trimmed by 3 bases and 6 bases, with 6 bases remaining between them. Germline CDR1 is MNHNS and CDR2 is SASEGT. The CDR3 covers 12 residues. CDR3 nucleotides: TGTGCCAGCAGTGATTCCGGCAATGAGCAGTTCTTC. It codes for CASSDSGNEQFF.

This chain connects TRBV7-6 to TRBJ2-1; 7 bases match TRBD2. This CDR3 spans 16 amino acids. Germline V gives CDR1 SGHVS, CDR2 FNYEAQ. With 2 bases clipped from V and 4 bases from J, the junction kept 8 bases outside the gene matches. CDR3 sequence: CASSLLGGSGYNEQFF. CDR3 bases: TGTGCCAGCAGCTTACTGGGCGGGAGTGGGTACAATGAGCAGTTCTTC.

This clonotype came up many times. The CDR3 coding sequence is TGTGCCAGCAGTGGACTAGCGGGAGGGCCAGAGACCCAGTACTTC. Translation gives CASSGLAGGPETQYF. The genes are TRBV6-1 and TRBJ2-5; TRBD2 matches at 14 bases. The CDR3 loop spans 15 amino acids. The ends lost 4 bases at V and 4 bases at J; junction bases unmatched: 2. Germline CDR1 is MNHNS and CDR2 is SASEGT.

The V and J genes are TRBV7-3 and TRBJ1-1; TRBD1 is a possible D gene (6 bases). Trimming removed 5 bases from V and 0 bases from J, with 7 bases in between. The CDR3 length is 13 residues. Germline V gene data show CDR1 as SGHTA and CDR2 as FQGTGA. CDR3 coding DNA: TGTGCCAGCAGCGCAGGGGTGAACACTGAAGCTTTCTTT. It translates to CASSAGVNTEAFF.

This clonotype was found many times. V is TRBV4-2 and J is TRBJ2-1; 7 bases line up with TRBD2. This CDR3 contains 14 residues. Germline-derived CDR1 and CDR2 are LGHNA and YNFKEQ. After removal of 0 bases from V and 5 bases from J, the junction contained 1 base not matched to a gene. The chain's CDR3 is CASSQEGLDNEQFF. The CDR3 DNA sequence: TGTGCCAGCAGCCAAGAAGGACTAGACAATGAGCAGTTCTTC.

In this sample, this clonotype turned up many times. The chain recombines TRBV29-1 with TRBJ2-7, with a tentative D call TRBD1 (6 bases). The CDR3 is 12 amino acids. With 6 bases removed from V and 1 base from J, the gap between germline ends came to 10 bases. Germline values: CDR1 SQVTM, CDR2 ANQGSEA. The CDR3 sequence is CSVAGESYEQYF. CDR3 DNA sequence: TGCAGCGTGGCAGGGGAATCCTACGAGCAGTACTTC.

The chain uses TRBV25-1 and TRBJ1-5; maybe TRBD1 (5 bases). The CDR3 contains 13 residues. V shed 5 bases and J shed 9 bases, with 14 bases lying between them. CDR1 is MGHDK and CDR2 is SYGVNS in the germline V gene. CDR3 in amino acids: CASSSGVTGPQHF. The CDR3, as DNA: TGTGCCAGCAGTTCGGGGGTGACGGGGCCCCAGCATTTT.

The chain has TRBV18 and TRBJ2-1, with 10 bases matching TRBD2. J was trimmed by 5 bases and V by 3 bases; bases with no gene match: 13. Germline assignment: CDR1 KGHSH and CDR2 LQKENI. There are 18 residues in the CDR3. CDR3 DNA sequence: TGTGCCAGCTCACCTTTGGACAGGAGGACTAGCGGAAACAATGAGCAGTTCTTC. Translated, it gives CASSPLDRRTSGNNEQFF.